These 27 T cell receptor beta chains came from one sample sequenced in a study of blood T cell repertoires in COVID-19. The table came from immunoSEQ multiplex PCR; TCRdb's copy has only in-frame clones and leaves some out. Here the sample spans 150,000 to 160,000 clones, roughly four fifths being singletons. The sample was peripheral blood. These receptor sequences come from an elderly man with acute or convalescent COVID-19.

V usage is TRBV24-1 and J usage is TRBJ2-5; 7 bases align to TRBD2. This CDR3 region has 14 residues. V dropped 4 bases and J dropped 9; count of bases not matched to a gene: 10. The V gene's germline CDR1 is KGHDR and CDR2 SFDVKD. The CDR3 DNA follows: TGTGCCACCAGTGAAGCTAGTCCTGCGGGGGCCCAGTACTTC. This gives the protein CATSEASPAGAQYF.

This clone was observed a single time. CDR3 in DNA: TGTGCCAGCAGCGTAGGGCAGGGGCCTGGTGAGCCCCAGCATTTT. Protein: CASSVGQGPGEPQHF. The chain joins TRBV9 to TRBJ1-5, with D perhaps TRBD1 (6 bases). V lost 0 bases and J 8 bases, leaving 15 bases between the germline ends. CDR1 and CDR2 (germline): SGDLS, YYNGEE. This CDR3 contains 15 residues.

The J gene is TRBJ2-3, the V gene TRBV29-1, with TRBD1 as a possible D gene (6 bases). The CDR3 extends over 13 amino acids. The ends were cut back, 4 bases at V and 7 bases at J, with 15 bases in the middle. The V gene's germline CDR1 is SQVTM and CDR2 ANQGSEA. The CDR3 nucleotides are TGCAGCGTTGGACAGGACAAACGGCATACGCAGTATTTT. This encodes CSVGQDKRHTQYF.

The CDR3 DNA sequence: TGTGCCAGCAGCGGGGGGTCAAGGGCCACTGAAGCTTTCTTT. Translated, it gives CASSGGSRATEAFF. V and J are TRBV5-6 and TRBJ1-1; TRBD1 is a possible D gene (5 bases). Trimming cost V 4 bases and J 4 bases, with 14 bases left between them. Germline CDR1 reads SGHDT; CDR2 reads YYEEEE. The CDR3 sequence is 14 residues long.

The chain links TRBV18 to TRBJ1-1; TRBD1 matches at 9 bases. Germline V lookup: CDR1 KGHSH, CDR2 LQKENI. J lost 0 bases, V lost 3 bases, and 8 bases had no gene match. The CDR3 sequence is 17 residues long. The CDR3, as DNA: TGTGCCAGCTCACCCCGGGACAGGGCAGGCTTGAACACTGAAGCTTTCTTT. Translation: CASSPRDRAGLNTEAFF.

The V and J genes are TRBV6-6 and TRBJ2-2, with a possible D match to TRBD2 (6 bases). Germline V gene data show CDR1 as MNHNY and CDR2 as SVGAGI (reference sequence). Trimming pared 2 bases from V and 5 bases from J, leaving 15 bases between. The CDR3 has 16 residues. The CDR3 DNA reads as TGTGCCAGCAGTTACGGGGCGGGGATGGGGACCGGGGAGCTGTTTTTT. Translating gives CASSYGAGMGTGELFF.

The chain recombines TRBV20-1 with TRBJ2-5; D is unresolved. This CDR3 region has 11 residues. Per germline, CDR1 DFQATT and CDR2 SNEGSKA (reference sequence). Trimming shortened V by 0 bases and J by 4 bases, and 3 bases separated the two germline ends. Written as DNA, the CDR3 is TGCAGTGCTAGAGATAGAGAGACCCAGTACTTC. Protein: CSARDRETQYF.

The V gene is TRBV9, the J gene TRBJ2-5; TRBD2 aligns across 7 bases. The CDR3 has 17 residues. Per the germline V gene, CDR1 is SGDLS and CDR2 is YYNGEE. V shed 0 bases, J shed 5 bases, and the junction held 13 bases outside the gene matches. The CDR3 nucleotides are TGTGCCAGCAGCGTAGCTCCGGGCGGGGGTATTGTGGAGACCCAGTACTTC. Translation: CASSVAPGGGIVETQYF. The whole variable domain, filled in from reference TRBV9 and TRBJ2-5, reads DSGVTQTPKHLITATGQRVTLRCSPRSGDLSVYWYQQSLDQGLQFLIQYYNGEERAKGNILERFSAQQFPDLHSELNLSSLELGDSALYFCASSVAPGGGIVETQYFGPGTRLLVL.

V is TRBV29-1 and J is TRBJ2-5; a weak D match, TRBD1 (6 bases). Germline CDR1 reads SQVTM; CDR2 reads ANQGSEA. V was pared by 6 bases and J by 9 bases, with 14 bases between. The CDR3 has 11 amino acids. The CDR3 coding sequence is TGCAGCGTAGACTTAACAGGGCCCCAGTACTTC. This translates into CSVDLTGPQYF.

The V and J genes are TRBV5-4 and TRBJ2-4; D might be TRBD1 (5 bases). The CDR3 covers 15 residues. Germline V CDR1 and CDR2: SGHNT, YYREEE (reference sequence). The germline V and J ends were trimmed by 4 bases and 8 bases, with 19 bases remaining between them. CDR3: CASSPVDGTRDIQYF. CDR3 nucleotide sequence: TGTGCCAGCAGCCCAGTGGACGGTACCAGGGACATTCAGTACTTC.

About this clone itself: The junction departs from germline at one end; a sequencing error may be responsible. V gene TRBV6-1 combines with J gene TRBJ1-3; D possibly corresponds to TRBD1 (5 bases). Germline CDR1 MNHNS, CDR2 SASEGT. The CDR3 length is 17 residues. Here the CDR3 DNA reads TGTGCCAGCAGAGAAGCTACAGGACGCCGCTCTGGAAACACCATATATTTT. Translating gives CASREATGRRSGNTIYF.

This chain connects TRBV4-2 to TRBJ1-2; 7 bases map to TRBD1. There are 13 residues in the CDR3. Germline V gene lookup returns CDR1 LGHNA and CDR2 YNFKEQ. V lost 5 bases, J lost 9 bases, and 9 bases stayed unmatched. CDR3 protein: CASSSRQGDRYTF. The CDR3 DNA follows: TGTGCCAGCAGCTCCCGACAGGGAGATCGCTACACCTTC.

A word on this clone: Germline and junction disagree at one end, which may indicate a read error. The CDR3 spells CSGRGGDGYTF. CDR3 nucleotide sequence: TGCAGTGGTAGAGGGGGCGATGGCTACACCTTC. The gene calls are TRBV20-1 and TRBJ1-2; 7 positions match TRBD1. Germline CDR1 and CDR2: DFQATT and SNEGSKA (reference sequence). The CDR3 is made up of 11 amino acids.

This chain uses TRBV29-1 with TRBJ1-5; 8 bases are shared with TRBD1. Trimming cost V 6 bases and J 3 bases; bases outside gene matches: 7. Germline CDR1 and CDR2: SQVTM and ANQGSEA. This CDR3 has 14 amino acids. For the CDR3, the DNA is TGCAGCGTAGGGGGGACAGGACCCAATCAGCCCCAGCATTTT. Protein sequence: CSVGGTGPNQPQHF.

This clone was seen just once. J is TRBJ2-1 and V is TRBV5-4; TRBD1 might be the D (6 bases). From germline, CDR1 is SGHNT and CDR2 YYREEE (reference sequence). The CDR3 loop spans 17 amino acids. The V gene lost 4 bases and the J gene lost 7 bases, with 24 bases spanning the gap. The DNA for the CDR3 is TGTGCCAGCAGCGACTTTCTAGGGGGAACCTACCGGAATGAGCAGTTCTTC. Translating it yields CASSDFLGGTYRNEQFF.

The chain recombines TRBV5-1 with TRBJ2-6; D remains unclear. V shed 3 bases and J shed 0 bases, with 16 bases lying between them. The CDR3 is 18 amino acids. Germline V gene data show CDR1 as SGHRS and CDR2 as YFSETQ. In DNA form, the CDR3 reads TGCGCCAGCAGCTCTCGGGTCGGGTTCCTCTCTGGGGCCAACGTCCTGACTTTC. Its translation: CASSSRVGFLSGANVLTF.

The V call is TRBV3-1 (or the pseudogene TRBV3-2), the J call TRBJ1-2; D perhaps matches TRBD1 (6 bases). CDR1 and CDR2 (germline): LGHDT, YNNKEL (reference sequence). Trimming removed 0 bases from V and 8 bases from J, with 13 bases in between. The CDR3 consists of 14 residues. CDR3 sequence reads: CASSQESRGGGYTF. Here the CDR3 DNA reads TGTGCCAGCAGCCAAGAAAGCAGGGGCGGCGGCTACACCTTC.

The table lists this clone with a count of one. V is TRBV5-6 and J is TRBJ1-2; 11 positions match TRBD1. Germline V gives CDR1 SGHDT, CDR2 YYEEEE. The trim removed 3 bases at V and 4 bases at J, leaving 11 bases unmatched. This CDR3 has 17 amino acids. The CDR3 coding sequence is TGTGCCAGCAGCTCCAAGCCCGGGACAGGGGGAGTCTATGGCTACACCTTC. Translation: CASSSKPGTGGVYGYTF.

V and J are TRBV5-1 and TRBJ1-2; weak D call: TRBD1 (6 bases). With 4 bases removed from V and 2 bases from J, the gap between germline ends came to 9 bases. From germline, CDR1 is SGHRS and CDR2 YFSETQ. The CDR3 covers 13 residues. The CDR3 region is CASSADRNYGYTF. CDR3 DNA: TGCGCCAGCAGCGCGGACAGAAACTATGGCTACACCTTC.

The genes are TRBV18 and TRBJ2-5; weak D call: TRBD2 (6 bases). V lost 3 bases and J 4 bases, leaving 15 bases between the germline ends. The length of the CDR3 is 15 residues. The germline CDR1 and CDR2 sequences are KGHSH and LQKENI. Written as DNA, the CDR3 is TGTGCCAGCTCACCCACGGAGGGTTTTAGAGAGACCCAGTACTTC. Translating it yields CASSPTEGFRETQYF.

This clone was seen just once. The gene calls are TRBV28 and TRBJ2-7; a weak D match, TRBD2 (6 bases). This CDR3 region has 13 residues. The germline V gene encodes CDR1 MDHEN and CDR2 SYDVKM. CDR3 residues: CGVWAGRDYEQYF. In DNA, the CDR3 is TGTGGGGTTTGGGCGGGACGGGACTACGAGCAGTACTTC.

The chain is built from TRBV19 and TRBJ1-5; 8 nucleotides align to TRBD1. CDR3 length: 15 residues. Germline loops: CDR1 LNHDA, CDR2 SQIVND (reference sequence). The V and J ends lost 3 bases and 6 bases, in that order; junction bases with no gene match: 7. CDR3 residues: CASSMEDRARQPQHF. The CDR3 nucleotides are TGTGCCAGTAGTATGGAGGACAGGGCGCGTCAGCCCCAGCATTTT. Full variable domain (remainder filled in from reference TRBV19 and TRBJ1-5): DGGITQSPKYLFRKEGQNVTLSCEQNLNHDAMYWYRQDPGQGLRLIYYSQIVNDFQKGDIAEGYSVSREKKESFPLTVTSAQKNPTAFYLCASSMEDRARQPQHFGDGTRLSIL.

The gene calls are TRBV2 and TRBJ2-1, with 7 positions matching TRBD1. This CDR3 region has 14 residues. In germline, CDR1 is SNHLY, CDR2 FYNNEI. V was clipped by 7 bases and J by 6 bases; unmatched bases: 9. CDR3 region: CASTQGQSFNEQFF. The CDR3 coding sequence is TGTGCCAGCACCCAGGGACAGAGTTTCAATGAGCAGTTCTTC. The full variable domain, rest sourced from reference TRBV2 and TRBJ2-1, is EPEVTQTPSHQVTQMGQEVILRCVPISNHLYFYWYRQILGQKVEFLVSFYNNEISEKSEIFDDQFSVERPDGSNFTLKIRSTKLEDSAMYFCASTQGQSFNEQFFGPGTRLTVL.

The gene calls are TRBV7-8 and TRBJ1-2; maybe TRBD1 (6 bases). The germline V gene has CDR1 SGHVS and CDR2 FQNEAQ. The CDR3 runs to 14 residues. Between the trimmed V and J ends, which lost 5 bases and 3 bases, there was a span of 13 bases. CDR3 region: CASSPRTVYYGYTF. The CDR3 coding sequence is TGTGCCAGCAGCCCCCGGACAGTTTACTATGGCTACACCTTC.

The chain has TRBV27 and TRBJ1-2, with D maybe TRBD1 (5 bases). V was trimmed by 6 bases and J by 1 base, leaving 9 bases between them. The CDR3 is made up of 13 amino acids. Germline V lookup: CDR1 MNHEY, CDR2 SMNVEV (reference sequence). CDR3 in DNA: TGTGCCAGCAGCCAGACAGATAACTATGGCTACACCTTC. Protein sequence: CASSQTDNYGYTF.

The chain combines TRBV3-1 (or the pseudogene TRBV3-2) with TRBJ2-5, with 12 bases identical to TRBD1. The V gene's germline CDR1 is LGHDT and CDR2 YNNKEL (reference sequence). Germline trimming cut 1 base from V and 7 bases from J; bases unmatched to any gene: 10. The CDR3 is 17 amino acids. CDR3 amino acids: CASSQGGTGGAIGTQYF. CDR3 DNA sequence: TGTGCCAGCAGCCAAGGGGGGACAGGGGGCGCGATAGGGACCCAGTACTTC.

This clone showed up just a few times. CDR3 loop: CASSSSGENGYTF. In DNA, the CDR3 is TGTGCCAGCAGCTCGTCAGGGGAAAATGGCTACACCTTC. The V and J genes are TRBV7-9 and TRBJ1-2, with D tentatively TRBD1 (6 bases). The CDR3 is made up of 13 amino acids. The V gene lost 4 bases and the J gene lost 6 bases, with 12 bases spanning the gap. The germline V gene encodes CDR1 SEHNR and CDR2 FQNEAQ (reference sequence).